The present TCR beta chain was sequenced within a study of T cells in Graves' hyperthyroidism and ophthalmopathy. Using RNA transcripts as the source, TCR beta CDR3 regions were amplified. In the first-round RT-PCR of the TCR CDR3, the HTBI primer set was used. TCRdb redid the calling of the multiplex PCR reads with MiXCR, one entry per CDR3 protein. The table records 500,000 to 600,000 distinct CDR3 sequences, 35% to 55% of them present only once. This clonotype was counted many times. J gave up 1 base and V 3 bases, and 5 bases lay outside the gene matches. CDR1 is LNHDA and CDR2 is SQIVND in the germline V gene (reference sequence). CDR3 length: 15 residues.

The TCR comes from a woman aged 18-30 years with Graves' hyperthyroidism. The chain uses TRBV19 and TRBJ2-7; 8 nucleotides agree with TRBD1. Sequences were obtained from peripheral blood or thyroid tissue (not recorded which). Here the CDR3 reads CASSIGTGGSYEQYF. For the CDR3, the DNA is TGTGCCAGTAGTATCGGCACAGGGGGTTCCTACGAGCAGTACTTC.